This passage covers 21 T cell receptor beta chains from one sample sequenced in a study of cytomegalovirus exposure and HLA in healthy donors. Vbeta (60) and Jbeta (13) primers were used in the PCR. Data came from immunoSEQ multiplex PCR; TCRdb stores just in-frame clones and leaves some out. Of 100,000 to 150,000 clones detected, roughly 68% appear once; the ten largest clones hold around 4%. The sequencing input was PBMCs. The receptors come from a woman in her forties or fifties in good health and CMV-seropositive.

This chain uses TRBV5-1 with TRBJ2-3; D is uncertain. The CDR3 is made up of 12 amino acids. Trimming cost V 5 bases and J 4 bases, with 8 bases left between them. Germline V gives CDR1 SGHRS, CDR2 YFSETQ. CDR3 in amino acids: CASSRGADTQYF. CDR3 nucleotides: TGCGCCAGCAGTAGAGGAGCAGATACGCAGTATTTT.

This sequence joins TRBV5-1 and TRBJ2-7; D is uncertain. CDR1 SGHRS and CDR2 YFSETQ come from the germline V gene. The CDR3 is 14 residues long. The V gene lost 2 bases and the J gene lost 0 bases, with 9 bases spanning the gap. CDR3 in DNA: TGCGCCAGCAGCTTAGCCATGAGCTCCTACGAGCAGTACTTC. It specifies CASSLAMSSYEQYF.

CDR3 coding DNA: TGTGCCAGCAGTTACCGGGCAGGGAACTATGGCTACACCTTC. It encodes CASSYRAGNYGYTF. The chain couples TRBV6-5 to TRBJ1-2; a possible D gene is TRBD1 (5 bases). V lost 2 bases and J lost 2, with 9 bases in between. CDR3 size: 14 residues. The V gene's germline CDR1 is MNHEY and CDR2 SVGAGI.

This clone was observed a handful of times. This chain joins TRBV2 and TRBJ2-7; no firm D call. The CDR3 is 15 amino acids. Germline values: CDR1 SNHLY, CDR2 FYNNEI. The ends were cut back, 10 bases at V and 4 bases at J, with 23 bases in the middle. The CDR3 DNA reads as TGTGCCATTTTTTTCAAGCAGAAGGCGGCATACGAGCAGTACTTC. Its protein product is CAIFFKQKAAYEQYF.

The chain joins TRBV27 to TRBJ1-5, with 7 bases lining up with TRBD1. Germline V lookup: CDR1 MNHEY, CDR2 SMNVEV (reference sequence). This CDR3 comprises 14 residues. With V trimmed by 2 bases and J by 7 bases, 5 bases remained unmatched. CDR3 bases: TGTGCCAGCAGTTTAACAGGGGCCGCCCAGCCCCAGCATTTT. It encodes CASSLTGAAQPQHF.

This clone occurred a few times. This chain joins TRBV6-6 and TRBJ2-3; TRBD1 matches 8 bases. Germline V CDR1 and CDR2: MNHNY, SVGAGI (reference sequence). Trimming took 6 bases from V and 2 from J; bases not matched to a gene: 7. CDR3 size: 15 residues. CDR3 nucleotides: TGTGCCAGCAGCCACGGACAGGGCTACACAGATACGCAGTATTTT. Protein product: CASSHGQGYTDTQYF.

The chain links TRBV7-9 to TRBJ2-3; D is ambiguous. The CDR3 has 14 amino acids. V gave up 3 bases and J gave up 2 bases, with 9 bases separating them. Germline CDR1 reads SEHNR; CDR2 reads FQNEAQ (reference sequence). The CDR3, as DNA: TGTGCCAGCAGCTTTCCCCCCAACACAGATACGCAGTATTTT. This translates into CASSFPPNTDTQYF. Full variable domain (remainder filled in from reference TRBV7-9 and TRBJ2-3): DTGVSQNPRHKITKRGQNVTFRCDPISEHNRLYWYRQTLGQGPEFLTYFQNEAQLEKSRLLSDRFSAERPKGSFSTLEIQRTEQGDSAMYLCASSFPPNTDTQYFGPGTRLTVL.

The chain couples TRBV9 to TRBJ2-4; 10 nucleotides match TRBD1. The CDR3 sequence is 14 residues long. Germline V CDR1 and CDR2: SGDLS, YYNGEE. The trim removed 3 bases at V and 5 bases at J, leaving 2 bases unmatched. The CDR3 coding sequence is TGTGCCAGCAGCGCCGGGACAGGGGAAAACATTCAGTACTTC. Residues: CASSAGTGENIQYF.

This chain joins TRBV7-9 and TRBJ1-5; TRBD1 is a possible D gene (5 bases). The CDR3 sequence is 15 residues long. CDR1 and CDR2 (germline): SEHNR, FQNEAQ (reference sequence). With 6 bases removed from V and 5 bases from J, the gap between germline ends came to 17 bases. CDR3 sequence reads: CASSSGGSKDQPQHF. The DNA for the CDR3 is TGTGCCAGCAGTTCTGGGGGGAGTAAGGATCAGCCCCAGCATTTT.

This sequence joins TRBV29-1 and TRBJ2-1; 10 bases match TRBD1. The V segment lost 1 base and the J segment 9 bases; nucleotides outside the gene matches: 3. Per the germline V gene, CDR1 is SQVTM and CDR2 is ANQGSEA. This CDR3 comprises 13 residues. This chain's CDR3 is CSVEGDRGAEQFF. In DNA form, the CDR3 reads TGCAGCGTTGAAGGGGACAGGGGTGCTGAGCAGTTCTTC.

The chain couples TRBV29-1 to TRBJ1-2, with TRBD1 matching over 8 bases. CDR1 SQVTM and CDR2 ANQGSEA come from the germline V gene. The CDR3 has 10 amino acids. The V gene end was trimmed by 7 bases and the J gene end by 7 bases; junction bases not matched to a gene: 2. CDR3 coding DNA: TGCAGCGCCGGACAGGGTGGCTACACCTTC. Translating it yields CSAGQGGYTF.

The gene calls are TRBV19 and TRBJ1-5; D perhaps matches TRBD1 (6 bases). The germline CDR1 and CDR2 sequences are LNHDA and SQIVND (reference sequence). V was pared by 3 bases and J by 0 bases, with 12 bases between. CDR3 size: 16 residues. The CDR3 DNA is TGTGCCAGTAGTATCTCGGGGGGCTTTAGCAATCAGCCCCAGCATTTT. This encodes CASSISGGFSNQPQHF.

V is TRBV28 and J is TRBJ1-2, with D possibly TRBD1 on 5 matching bases. V was clipped by 6 bases and J by 4 bases, with 18 bases between them. In germline, CDR1 is MDHEN, CDR2 SYDVKM. This CDR3 has 15 amino acids. For the CDR3, the DNA is TGTGCCAGCAGAATCGCGGGGCTTCTTGGCTATGGCTACACCTTC. Its translation: CASRIAGLLGYGYTF.

The sample holds a few counts of this clone. The CDR3: CASSEGQLNTEAFF. In DNA form, the CDR3 reads TGCGCCAGCAGCGAGGGACAGTTGAACACTGAAGCTTTCTTT. The gene calls are TRBV5-1 and TRBJ1-1; 7 bases align to TRBD1. Germline lookup yields CDR1 SGHRS and CDR2 YFSETQ. V shed 4 bases, J shed 0 bases, and the junction held 3 bases outside the gene matches. The CDR3 runs to 14 residues.

The chain has TRBV21-1 and TRBJ1-1; TRBD1 reflects the table's D call only, with no check against the DNA. TRBV21-1 is flagged as a pseudogene. The CDR3 extends over 13 amino acids. Written as DNA, the CDR3 is TGTGCCAGCAGCAACAGGGTCTTCACTGAAGCTTTCTTT. It specifies CASSNRVFTEAFF.

In its sample, this clone was seen once. The rearrangement uses TRBV7-2 and TRBJ2-7; 10 bases line up with TRBD2. The CDR3 runs 15 residues. J lost 3 bases, V lost 5 bases, and 7 bases had no gene match. Germline CDR1 and CDR2: SGHTA and FQGNSA. The CDR3 reads CASSHSAGGLYEQYF. In DNA, the CDR3 is TGTGCCAGCAGCCACTCAGCGGGGGGGCTCTACGAGCAGTACTTC.

This sequence joins TRBV6-5 and TRBJ2-7; D is undetermined. The germline V gene has CDR1 MNHEY and CDR2 SVGAGI. The length of the CDR3 is 14 residues. The V and J ends lost 2 bases and 2 bases respectively, with 10 bases between them. The CDR3 sequence: CASSYLGTTYEQYF. CDR3 DNA sequence: TGTGCCAGCAGTTACCTGGGCACCACCTACGAGCAGTACTTC.

This chain's CDR3 is CAISEMVAGGYSDTQYF. The CDR3 region has the DNA TGTGCCATCAGTGAGATGGTAGCGGGGGGGTATTCTGATACGCAGTATTTT. The chain uses TRBV10-3 and TRBJ2-3; TRBD2 aligns across 11 bases. V gave up 2 bases and J gave up 6 bases; unmatched junction bases: 10. CDR3 length equals 17 residues. Germline-derived CDR1 and CDR2 are ENHRY and SYGVKD.

The chain has TRBV6-1 and TRBJ1-2, with no clear D. This CDR3 has 14 residues. Per germline, CDR1 MNHNS and CDR2 SASEGT. The ends were cut back, 6 bases at V and 7 bases at J, with 18 bases in the middle. CDR3 nucleotides: TGTGCCAGCAGACCGGACTTAGCGGGTGGTGGCTACACCTTC. As protein: CASRPDLAGGGYTF.

The chain uses TRBV14 and TRBJ1-4; tentative D call: TRBD1 (6 bases). The germline V gene has CDR1 SGHDN and CDR2 FVKESK. The CDR3 extends over 16 amino acids. The V gene lost 3 bases and the J gene lost 8 bases, with 19 bases spanning the gap. In DNA, the CDR3 is TGTGCCAGCAGCCAGGGCGGACAGTTGTCGTGGGAAAAACTGTTTTTT. Translation gives CASSQGGQLSWEKLFF.

This chain links TRBV7-9 with TRBJ2-2; tentatively, D is TRBD1 (6 bases). There are 15 residues in the CDR3. The V end lost 5 bases, the J end lost 7 bases, and 17 bases lay between the germline ends. Germline V gives CDR1 SEHNR, CDR2 FQNEAQ (reference sequence). CDR3 DNA sequence: TGTGCCAGCAGCCCTTCGGGACATGGGGTCGGGGAGCTGTTTTTT. Translation gives CASSPSGHGVGELFF. Filled out from reference TRBV7-9 and TRBJ2-2, the complete variable domain reads DTGVSQNPRHKITKRGQNVTFRCDPISEHNRLYWYRQTLGQGPEFLTYFQNEAQLEKSRLLSDRFSAERPKGSFSTLEIQRTEQGDSAMYLCASSPSGHGVGELFFGEGSRLTVL.